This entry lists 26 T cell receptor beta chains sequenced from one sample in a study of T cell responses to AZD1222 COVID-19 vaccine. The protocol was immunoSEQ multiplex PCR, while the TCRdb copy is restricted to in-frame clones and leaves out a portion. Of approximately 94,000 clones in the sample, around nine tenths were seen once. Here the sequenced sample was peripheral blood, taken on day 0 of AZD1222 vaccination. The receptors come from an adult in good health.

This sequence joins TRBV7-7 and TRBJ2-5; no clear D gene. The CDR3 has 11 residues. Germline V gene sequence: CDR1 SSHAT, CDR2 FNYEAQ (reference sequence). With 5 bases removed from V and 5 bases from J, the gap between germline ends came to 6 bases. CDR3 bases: TGTGCCAGCAGCCCGTCGGAGACCCAGTACTTC. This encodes CASSPSETQYF.

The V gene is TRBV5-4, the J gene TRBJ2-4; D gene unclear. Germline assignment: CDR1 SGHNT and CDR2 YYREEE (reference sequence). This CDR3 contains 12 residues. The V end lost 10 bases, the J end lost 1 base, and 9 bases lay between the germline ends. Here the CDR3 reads CAASGAKNIQYF. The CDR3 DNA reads TGTGCCGCCTCGGGCGCCAAAAACATTCAGTACTTC.

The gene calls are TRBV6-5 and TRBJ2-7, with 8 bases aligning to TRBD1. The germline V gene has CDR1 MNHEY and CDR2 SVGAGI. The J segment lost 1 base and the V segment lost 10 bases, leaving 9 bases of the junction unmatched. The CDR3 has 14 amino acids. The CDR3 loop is CATGGDRGSYEQYF. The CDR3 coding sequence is TGTGCCACAGGAGGTGACAGGGGTTCCTACGAGCAGTACTTC.

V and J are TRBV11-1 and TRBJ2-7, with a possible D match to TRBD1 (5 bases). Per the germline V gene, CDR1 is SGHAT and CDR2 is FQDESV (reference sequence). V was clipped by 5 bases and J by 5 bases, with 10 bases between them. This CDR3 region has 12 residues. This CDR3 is CASSIGAHEQYF. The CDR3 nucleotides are TGTGCCAGCAGCATAGGGGCCCACGAGCAGTACTTC.

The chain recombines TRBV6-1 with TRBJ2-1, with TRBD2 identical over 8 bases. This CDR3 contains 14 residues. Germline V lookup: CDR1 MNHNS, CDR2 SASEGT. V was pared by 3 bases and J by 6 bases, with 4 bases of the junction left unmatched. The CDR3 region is CASSERAGGNEQFF. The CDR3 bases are TGTGCCAGCAGTGAGCGGGCGGGGGGCAATGAGCAGTTCTTC.

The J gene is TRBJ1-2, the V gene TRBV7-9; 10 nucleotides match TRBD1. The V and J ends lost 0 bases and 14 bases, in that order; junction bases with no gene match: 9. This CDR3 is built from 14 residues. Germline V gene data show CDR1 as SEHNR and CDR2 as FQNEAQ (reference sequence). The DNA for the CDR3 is TGTGCCAGCAGCTTAGCGGGACAGGGGACTACTAGTACCTTC. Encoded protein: CASSLAGQGTTSTF. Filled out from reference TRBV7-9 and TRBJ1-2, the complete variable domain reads DTGVSQNPRHKITKRGQNVTFRCDPISEHNRLYWYRQTLGQGPEFLTYFQNEAQLEKSRLLSDRFSAERPKGSFSTLEIQRTEQGDSAMYLCASSLAGQGTTSTFGSGTRLTVV.

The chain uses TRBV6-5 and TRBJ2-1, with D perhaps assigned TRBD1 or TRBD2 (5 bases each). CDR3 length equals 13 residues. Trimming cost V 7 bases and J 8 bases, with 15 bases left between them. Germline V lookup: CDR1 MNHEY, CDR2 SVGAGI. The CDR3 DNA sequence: TGTGCCAGCACTAAGGGGAGAAGCGATGAGCAGTTCTTC. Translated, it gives CASTKGRSDEQFF.

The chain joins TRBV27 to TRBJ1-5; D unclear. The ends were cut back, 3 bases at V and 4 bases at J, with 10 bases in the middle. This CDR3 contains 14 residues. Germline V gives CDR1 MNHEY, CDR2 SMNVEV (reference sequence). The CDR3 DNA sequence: TGTGCCAGCAGTTTTAATGGGGTGAATCAGCCCCAGCATTTT. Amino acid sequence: CASSFNGVNQPQHF.

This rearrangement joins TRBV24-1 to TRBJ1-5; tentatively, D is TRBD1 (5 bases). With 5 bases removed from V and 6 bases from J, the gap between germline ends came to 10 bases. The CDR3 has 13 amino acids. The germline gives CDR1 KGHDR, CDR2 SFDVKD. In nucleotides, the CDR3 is TGTGCCACCAGTGGGGGGGATCGTCAGCCCCAGCATTTT. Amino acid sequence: CATSGGDRQPQHF.

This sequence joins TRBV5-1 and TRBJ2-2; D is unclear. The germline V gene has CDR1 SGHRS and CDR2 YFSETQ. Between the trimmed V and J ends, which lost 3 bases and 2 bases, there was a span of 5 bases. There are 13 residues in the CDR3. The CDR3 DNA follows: TGCGCCAGCAGCTCTGAAAACACCGGGGAGCTGTTTTTT. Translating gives CASSSENTGELFF.

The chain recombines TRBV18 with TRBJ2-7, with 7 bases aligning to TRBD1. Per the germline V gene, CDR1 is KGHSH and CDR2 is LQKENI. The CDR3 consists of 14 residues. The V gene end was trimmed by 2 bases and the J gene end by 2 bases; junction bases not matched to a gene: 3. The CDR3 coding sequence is TGTGCCAGCTCACCAAGACAGGGAACCTACGAGCAGTACTTC. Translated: CASSPRQGTYEQYF.

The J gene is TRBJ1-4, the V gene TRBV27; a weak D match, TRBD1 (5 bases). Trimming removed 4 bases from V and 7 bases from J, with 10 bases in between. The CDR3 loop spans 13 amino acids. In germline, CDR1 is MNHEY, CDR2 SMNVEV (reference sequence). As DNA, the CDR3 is TGTGCCAGCAGTTCCAGGGAGGGTGAAAAACTGTTTTTT. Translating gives CASSSREGEKLFF.

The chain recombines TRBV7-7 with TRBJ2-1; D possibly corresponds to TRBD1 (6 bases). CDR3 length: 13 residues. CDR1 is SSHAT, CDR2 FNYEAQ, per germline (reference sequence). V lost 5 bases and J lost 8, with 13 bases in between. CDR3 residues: CASSQQGIHEQFF. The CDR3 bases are TGTGCCAGCAGCCAACAGGGAATTCATGAGCAGTTCTTC.

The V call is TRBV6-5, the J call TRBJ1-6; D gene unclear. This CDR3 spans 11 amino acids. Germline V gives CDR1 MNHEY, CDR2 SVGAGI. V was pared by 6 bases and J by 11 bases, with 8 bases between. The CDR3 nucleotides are TGTGCCAGCAGACACGGGCCACCCCTCCACTTT. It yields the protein CASRHGPPLHF.

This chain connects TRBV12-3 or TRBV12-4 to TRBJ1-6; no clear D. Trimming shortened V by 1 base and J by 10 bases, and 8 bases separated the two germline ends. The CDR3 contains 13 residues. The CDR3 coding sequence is TGTGCCAGCAGTTTAGGGATAGGATCACCCCTCCACTTT. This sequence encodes CASSLGIGSPLHF.

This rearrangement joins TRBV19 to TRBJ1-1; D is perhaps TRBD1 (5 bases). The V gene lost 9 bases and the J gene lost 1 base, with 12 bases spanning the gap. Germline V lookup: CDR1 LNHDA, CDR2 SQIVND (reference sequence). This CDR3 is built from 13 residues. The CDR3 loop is CASLGRQNTEAFF. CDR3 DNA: TGTGCCAGCTTGGGACGGCAGAACACTGAAGCTTTCTTT.

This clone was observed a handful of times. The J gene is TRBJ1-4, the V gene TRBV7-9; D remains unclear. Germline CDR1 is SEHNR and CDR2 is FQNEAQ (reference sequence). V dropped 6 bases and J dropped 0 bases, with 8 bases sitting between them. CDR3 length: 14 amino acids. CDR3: CASSAGPTNEKLFF. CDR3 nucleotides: TGTGCCAGCAGTGCGGGCCCAACTAATGAAAAACTGTTTTTT. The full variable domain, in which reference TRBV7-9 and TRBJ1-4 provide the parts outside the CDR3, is DTGVSQNPRHKITKRGQNVTFRCDPISEHNRLYWYRQTLGQGPEFLTYFQNEAQLEKSRLLSDRFSAERPKGSFSTLEIQRTEQGDSAMYLCASSAGPTNEKLFFGSGTQLSVL.

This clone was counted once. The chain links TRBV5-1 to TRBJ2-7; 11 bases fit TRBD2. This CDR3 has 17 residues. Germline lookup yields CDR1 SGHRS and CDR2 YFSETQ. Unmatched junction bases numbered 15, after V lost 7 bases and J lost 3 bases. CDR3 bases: TGCGCCAGCCAACAACAGATCTCTAGCGGGGGGTACTACGAGCAGTACTTC. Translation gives CASQQQISSGGYYEQYF.

The CDR3 sequence is CASSPQGEDGEQYF. As DNA, the CDR3 is TGTGCCAGCTCACCGCAGGGGGAGGATGGCGAGCAGTACTTC. J is TRBJ2-7 and V is TRBV18; a weak D match, TRBD1 (7 bases). Per germline, CDR1 KGHSH and CDR2 LQKENI. Trimming removed 3 bases at V and 6 bases at J, with 15 bases between. The CDR3 contains 14 residues.

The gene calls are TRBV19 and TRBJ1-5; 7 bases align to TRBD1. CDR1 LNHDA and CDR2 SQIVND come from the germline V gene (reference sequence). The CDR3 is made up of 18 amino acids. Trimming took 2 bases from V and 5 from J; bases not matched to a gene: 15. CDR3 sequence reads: CASSITSSRGFWDQPQHF. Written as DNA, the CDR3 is TGTGCCAGTAGTATAACGAGTAGCAGGGGGTTCTGGGATCAGCCCCAGCATTTT.

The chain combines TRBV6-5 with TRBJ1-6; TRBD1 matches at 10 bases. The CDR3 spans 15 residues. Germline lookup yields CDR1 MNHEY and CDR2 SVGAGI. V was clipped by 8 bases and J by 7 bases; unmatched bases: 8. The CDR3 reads CASLGQGIRNSPLHF. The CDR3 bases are TGTGCCAGCCTGGGACAGGGGATAAGAAATTCACCCCTCCACTTT.

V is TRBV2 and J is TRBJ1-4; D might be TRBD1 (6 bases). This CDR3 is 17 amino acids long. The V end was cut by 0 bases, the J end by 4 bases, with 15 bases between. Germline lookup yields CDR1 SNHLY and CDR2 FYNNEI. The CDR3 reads CASSEAGEDSLNEKLFF. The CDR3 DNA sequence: TGTGCCAGCAGTGAAGCGGGGGAGGACAGCCTTAATGAAAAACTGTTTTTT.

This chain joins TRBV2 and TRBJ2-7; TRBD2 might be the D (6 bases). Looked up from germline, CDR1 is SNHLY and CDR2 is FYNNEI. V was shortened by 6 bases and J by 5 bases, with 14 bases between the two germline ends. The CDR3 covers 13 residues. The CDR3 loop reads CASRTRSGDEQYF. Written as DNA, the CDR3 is TGTGCCAGCAGGACCAGGTCGGGGGACGAGCAGTACTTC. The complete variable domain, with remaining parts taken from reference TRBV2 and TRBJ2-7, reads EPEVTQTPSHQVTQMGQEVILRCVPISNHLYFYWYRQILGQKVEFLVSFYNNEISEKSEIFDDQFSVERPDGSNFTLKIRSTKLEDSAMYFCASRTRSGDEQYFGPGTRLTVT.

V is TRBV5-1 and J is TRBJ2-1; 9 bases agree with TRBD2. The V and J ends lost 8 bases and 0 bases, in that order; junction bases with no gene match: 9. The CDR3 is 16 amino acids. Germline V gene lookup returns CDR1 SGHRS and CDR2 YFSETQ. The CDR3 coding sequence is TGCGCCAGTCAACGAACTAGCGGGCCCTCCTACAATGAGCAGTTCTTC. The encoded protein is CASQRTSGPSYNEQFF.

Written as DNA, the CDR3 is TGCGCCAGCAGCTTTATGGAAGTGTTAGTGGAGACCCAGTACTTC. Its translation is CASSFMEVLVETQYF. This rearrangement joins TRBV5-1 to TRBJ2-5; D is undetermined. CDR3 length: 15 residues. Germline V gene lookup returns CDR1 SGHRS and CDR2 YFSETQ. V was cut by 2 bases and J by 5 bases, with 16 bases left in between. Looking up the rest from reference TRBV5-1 and TRBJ2-5 gives the full variable domain: KAGVTQTPRYLIKTRGQQVTLSCSPISGHRSVSWYQQTPGQGLQFLFEYFSETQRNKGNFPGRFSGRQFSNSRSEMNVSTLELGDSALYLCASSFMEVLVETQYFGPGTRLLVL.

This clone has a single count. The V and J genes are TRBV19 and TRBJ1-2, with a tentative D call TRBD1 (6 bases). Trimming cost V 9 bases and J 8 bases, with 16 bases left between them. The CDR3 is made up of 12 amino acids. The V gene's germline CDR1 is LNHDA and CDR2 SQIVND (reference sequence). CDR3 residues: CASKQGTDGYTF. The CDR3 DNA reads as TGTGCCAGCAAACAGGGAACAGACGGCTACACCTTC.